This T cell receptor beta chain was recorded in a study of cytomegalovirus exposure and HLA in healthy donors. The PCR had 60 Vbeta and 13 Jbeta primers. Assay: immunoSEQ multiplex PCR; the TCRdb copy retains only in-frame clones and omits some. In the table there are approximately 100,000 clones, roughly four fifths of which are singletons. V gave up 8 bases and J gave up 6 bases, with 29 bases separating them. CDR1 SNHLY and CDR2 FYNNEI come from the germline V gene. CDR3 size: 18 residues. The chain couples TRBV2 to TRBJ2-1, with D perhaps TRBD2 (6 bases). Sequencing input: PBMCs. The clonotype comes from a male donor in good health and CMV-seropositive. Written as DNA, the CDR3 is TGTGCCAGCGGCCGACGGGGGATCGCTTCAAGTTGGGGCAATGAGCAGTTCTTC. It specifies CASGRRGIASSWGNEQFF.